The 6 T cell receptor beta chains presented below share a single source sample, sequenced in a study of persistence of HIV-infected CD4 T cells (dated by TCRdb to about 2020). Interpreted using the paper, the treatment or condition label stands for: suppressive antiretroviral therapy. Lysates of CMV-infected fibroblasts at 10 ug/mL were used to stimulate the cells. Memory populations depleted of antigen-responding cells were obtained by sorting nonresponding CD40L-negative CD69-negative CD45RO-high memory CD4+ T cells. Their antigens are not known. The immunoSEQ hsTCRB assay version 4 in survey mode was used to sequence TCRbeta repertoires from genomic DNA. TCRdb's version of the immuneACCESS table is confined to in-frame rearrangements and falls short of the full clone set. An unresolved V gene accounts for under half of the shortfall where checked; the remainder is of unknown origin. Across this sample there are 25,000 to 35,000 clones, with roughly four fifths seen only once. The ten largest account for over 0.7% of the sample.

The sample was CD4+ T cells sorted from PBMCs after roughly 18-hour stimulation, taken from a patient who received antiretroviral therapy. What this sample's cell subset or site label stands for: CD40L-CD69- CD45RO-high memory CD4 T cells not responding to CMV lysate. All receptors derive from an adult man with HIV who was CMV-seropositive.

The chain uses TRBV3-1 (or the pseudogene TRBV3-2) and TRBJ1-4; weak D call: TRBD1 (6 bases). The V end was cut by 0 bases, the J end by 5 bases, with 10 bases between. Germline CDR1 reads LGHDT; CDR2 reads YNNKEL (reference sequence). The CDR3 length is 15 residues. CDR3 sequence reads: CASSQEGRGNEKLFF. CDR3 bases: TGTGCCAGCAGCCAAGAGGGCAGGGGCAATGAAAAACTGTTTTTT.

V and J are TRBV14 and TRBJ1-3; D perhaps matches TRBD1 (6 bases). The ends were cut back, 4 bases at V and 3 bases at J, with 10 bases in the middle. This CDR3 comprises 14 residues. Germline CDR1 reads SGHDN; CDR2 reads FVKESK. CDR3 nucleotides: TGTGCCAGCAGCCCGGGACACGGTGGAAACACCATATATTTT. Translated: CASSPGHGGNTIYF.

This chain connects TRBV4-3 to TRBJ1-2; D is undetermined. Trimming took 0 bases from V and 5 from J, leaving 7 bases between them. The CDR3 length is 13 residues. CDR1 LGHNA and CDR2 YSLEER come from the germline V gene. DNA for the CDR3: TGCGCCAGCAGCCAAGACCGACTGTATGGCTACACCTTC. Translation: CASSQDRLYGYTF.

The CDR3 DNA reads TGTGCCAGCAAGGACAGGGGCGGAACTAATGAAAAACTGTTTTTT. Residues: CASKDRGGTNEKLFF. The rearrangement uses TRBV19 and TRBJ1-4; the match to TRBD1 covers 9 bases. The V gene's germline CDR1 is LNHDA and CDR2 SQIVND (reference sequence). After removal of 9 bases from V and 1 base from J, the junction contained 6 bases not matched to a gene. There are 15 residues in the CDR3. The full variable domain, its missing parts supplied by reference TRBV19 and TRBJ1-4, is DGGITQSPKYLFRKEGQNVTLSCEQNLNHDAMYWYRQDPGQGLRLIYYSQIVNDFQKGDIAEGYSVSREKKESFPLTVTSAQKNPTAFYLCASKDRGGTNEKLFFGSGTQLSVL.

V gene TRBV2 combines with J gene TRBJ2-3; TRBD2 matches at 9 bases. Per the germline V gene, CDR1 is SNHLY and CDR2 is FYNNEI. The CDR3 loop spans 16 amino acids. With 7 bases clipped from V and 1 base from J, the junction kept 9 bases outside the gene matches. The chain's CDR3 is CASIPGTSPRTDTQYF. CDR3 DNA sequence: TGTGCCAGCATCCCTGGGACTAGCCCTCGCACAGATACGCAGTATTTT.

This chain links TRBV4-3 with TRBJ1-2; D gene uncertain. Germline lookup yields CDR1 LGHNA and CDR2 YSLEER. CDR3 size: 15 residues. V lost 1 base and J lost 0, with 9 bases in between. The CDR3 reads CASSQAYGANYGYTF. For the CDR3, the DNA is TGCGCCAGCAGCCAAGCGTATGGGGCTAACTATGGCTACACCTTC.